This T cell receptor beta chain was observed in a study of early T cells in non-severe SARS-CoV-2 infection. Study at large: Unpaired chains resulted from sequencing bulk RNA of unsorted whole blood.

Unique molecular identifiers tagged individual cDNA molecules. TCRdb independently ran MiXCR on the 5' RACE reads; one entry per CDR3 protein. The data hold some 53,000 distinct CDR3 sequences, with 7% to 9% observed a single time. V lost 7 bases, J lost 5 bases, and 8 bases stayed unmatched. CDR3 length equals 15 residues. Input material: whole blood. J is TRBJ2-5 and V is TRBV12-3 or TRBV12-4; TRBD2 matches 12 bases. The TCR comes from an adult who was a healthcare worker with PCR-confirmed SARS-CoV-2 infection or an uninfected control (not recorded which). The CDR3 sequence: CASTLTSGGRETQYF. Written as DNA, the CDR3 is TGTGCCAGCACCCTGACTAGCGGGGGCCGGGAGACCCAGTACTTC.